This T cell receptor beta chain was observed in a study of T cells in Graves' hyperthyroidism and ophthalmopathy. General study results and limits: Blood shared most expanded thyroid clonotypes above 0.001. Stable hyperthyroidism and ophthalmopathy were separated using 13 V-J signatures.

Amplification targeted TCR beta CDR3 regions from RNA transcripts. A first-round RT-PCR of the TCR CDR3 used the HTBI primer set. TCRdb reprocessed the multiplex PCR reads via MiXCR and lists one record per CDR3 protein. The sample contains about 420,000 distinct CDR3 sequences, 12% to 15% of which appear only once. The germline gives CDR1 KGHSH, CDR2 LQKENI. The CDR3 runs 15 residues. V gave up 7 bases and J gave up 1 base, with 16 bases separating them. Recently diagnosed hyperthyroidism of less than 2 months' duration affected patients aged 18 to 65. A note on this clonotype: The antigen remains unidentified.

This rearrangement joins TRBV18 to TRBJ1-1; D unresolved. Sequencing was performed on blood. The clonotype comes from a young woman with Graves' hyperthyroidism. The CDR3 spells CASFPRDGKNTEAFF. Here the CDR3 DNA reads TGTGCCAGCTTCCCAAGGGATGGTAAGAACACTGAAGCTTTCTTT. The full variable domain, completed using reference TRBV18 and TRBJ1-1, is NAGVMQNPRHLVRRRGQEARLRCSPMKGHSHVYWYRQLPEEGLKFMVYLQKENIIDESGMPKERFSAEFPKEGPSILRIQQVVRGDSAAYFCASFPRDGKNTEAFFGQGTRLTVV.